This TCR beta chain was profiled in a study of blood T cell repertoires in COVID-19. About the research overall: The samples span acute and convalescent COVID-19 from the United States, Italy and Spain. PBMCs, B-cell-depleted T cells, or T cells provided the cDNA or gDNA that made up the material.

The CDR3 consists of 15 residues. The germline V gene encodes CDR1 SGHRS and CDR2 YFSETQ. J was trimmed by 4 bases and V by 0 bases; bases with no gene match: 6. Authors' methods: Counts of nucleated cells, estimated from reference gene primer amplification, were obtained. Sequenced by immunoSEQ multiplex PCR; TCRdb stores in-frame clones only, minus some. V and J calls plus clone size are reproduced from that table; the DNA served to infer D and trimming. The table lists some 180,000 clones, approximately 85% of them singletons. The chain links TRBV5-1 to TRBJ2-7; 8 nucleotides agree with TRBD2. The TCR was taken from a woman aged 55-69 years with acute or convalescent COVID-19. The source material was peripheral blood. Here the CDR3 DNA reads TGCGCCAGCAGCTTGGAGGTCGGGAGGGAGTACGAGCAGTACTTC. This codes for CASSLEVGREYEQYF.